This entry lists 6 T cell receptor beta chains sequenced from one sample in a study of identical twins. TCRdb reprocessed the 5' RACE reads with MiXCR, giving one entry per CDR3 protein. This repertoire shows approximately 600,000 distinct CDR3 sequences, 7% to 7.5% found once; its top ten account for roughly 1.6%. This same sample was also part of a study on yellow fever vaccine responses in identical twins.

Sequences were obtained from PBMCs. The receptors here all came from a woman aged 18-29 years in good health.

In this sample, this clonotype turned up many times. The chain combines TRBV4-1 with TRBJ2-2; no firm D call. In germline, CDR1 is MGHRA, CDR2 YSYEKL. V shed 1 base and J shed 7 bases, with 10 bases lying between them. This CDR3 comprises 14 residues. The CDR3 reads CASSQGPGFGELFF. CDR3 bases: TGCGCCAGCAGCCAAGGCCCCGGGTTCGGGGAGCTGTTTTTT.

This clonotype was counted ten times or more. The chain carries TRBV5-1 and TRBJ1-1; tentatively, D is TRBD1 (5 bases). Germline CDR1 and CDR2: SGHRS and YFSETQ. Trimming took 0 bases from V and 0 from J, leaving 12 bases between them. The CDR3 totals 16 residues. CDR3 residues: CASSLAGGLMNTEAFF. The DNA for the CDR3 is TGCGCCAGCAGCTTGGCGGGGGGTTTAATGAACACTGAAGCTTTCTTT.

This clonotype was seen repeatedly, ten times or more. CDR3 region: CASSPDGQDRLQFF. The CDR3 bases are TGCGCCAGCAGCCCCGATGGACAGGACAGGTTACAGTTCTTC. V and J are TRBV5-1 and TRBJ2-1, with TRBD1 identical over 7 bases. CDR1 and CDR2 (germline): SGHRS, YFSETQ. The CDR3 is 14 amino acids. Trimming took 4 bases from V and 13 from J; bases not matched to a gene: 14.

The chain has TRBV28 and TRBJ2-3; 7 bases are shared with TRBD1. Losses at the gene ends were 5 bases for V and 4 bases for J; bases not matched to a gene: 6. The CDR3 extends over 14 amino acids. CDR1 is MDHEN, CDR2 SYDVKM, per germline. As DNA, the CDR3 is TGTGCCAGCAGTCCAGGGACAGTTCCAGATACGCAGTATTTT. Translating it yields CASSPGTVPDTQYF.

The chain recombines TRBV20-1 with TRBJ2-5, with D possibly TRBD2 on 5 matching bases. Trimming removed 5 bases at V and 5 bases at J, with 15 bases between. In germline, CDR1 is DFQATT, CDR2 SNEGSKA (reference sequence). The CDR3 consists of 13 residues. CDR3 DNA sequence: TGCAGTGCTGCCCAAGGGCGCGGGGAGACCCAGTACTTC. Residues: CSAAQGRGETQYF.

The sample holds a few counts of this clonotype. This sequence joins TRBV3-1 and TRBJ2-3, with 8 bases aligning to TRBD2. Germline trimming cut 5 bases from V and 0 bases from J; bases unmatched to any gene: 4. CDR3 length: 15 amino acids. Germline loops: CDR1 LGHDT, CDR2 YNNKEL (reference sequence). CDR3 sequence reads: CASSTTSGSTDTQYF. The CDR3 coding sequence is TGTGCCAGCAGCACCACTAGCGGTAGCACAGATACGCAGTATTTT.